The clone carrying this TCR beta chain was seen only once. The V gene lost 4 bases and the J gene lost 0 bases, with 13 bases spanning the gap. The CDR3 has 17 amino acids. From germline, CDR1 is KGHSH and CDR2 LQKENI. These data belong to a study of cytotoxic CD8 clonotypes in ibrutinib-treated CLL. Cryopreserved PBMCs supplied approximately 2 micrograms of genomic DNA for TCR beta libraries. The repertoire was sequenced with immunoSEQ multiplex PCR; TCRdb's copy has only in-frame clones and lacks some. The data hold around 140,000 clones, with over 75% observed a single time. The J gene is TRBJ1-6, the V gene TRBV18; no reliable D call. The source was PBMCs, collected after 36 months of ibrutinib treatment. The TCR comes from a human donor with chronic lymphocytic leukemia. CDR3 loop: CASSRMTESSYNSPLHF. CDR3 bases: TGTGCCAGCTCACGGATGACGGAGAGCTCCTATAATTCACCCCTCCACTTT.